This T cell receptor (beta chain) was captured in a study of T cells in localized non-small cell lung cancer. Study results and limitations: Uninvolved adjacent lung showed peak T cell clonality, exceeding tumor. A higher density of T cells in blood coincided with extended overall survival. Adjacent lung had a median about 55 of the 100 largest tumor clones. Because only a single region of the tumor was sequenced, heterogeneity remains possible.

Generated by immunoSEQ multiplex PCR, the TCRdb table keeps only in-frame clones and is missing some. This sample has tens of thousands of clones, with roughly nine tenths found just once. In the case of this clone: Antigen: not known.

This sample comprised peripheral blood, obtained before any cancer treatment. The sequence was obtained from a woman aged 40 to 75 with stage I lung adenocarcinoma.

CDR3 region: CASTPGQVGADTQYF. In DNA, the CDR3 is TGTGCCAGCACGCCGGGACAGGTCGGGGCAGATACGCAGTATTTT. V and J are TRBV6-5 and TRBJ2-3, with TRBD1 matching 8 bases. Losses at the gene ends were 7 bases for V and 4 bases for J; bases not matched to a gene: 10. The germline gives CDR1 MNHEY, CDR2 SVGAGI. This CDR3 has 15 residues.